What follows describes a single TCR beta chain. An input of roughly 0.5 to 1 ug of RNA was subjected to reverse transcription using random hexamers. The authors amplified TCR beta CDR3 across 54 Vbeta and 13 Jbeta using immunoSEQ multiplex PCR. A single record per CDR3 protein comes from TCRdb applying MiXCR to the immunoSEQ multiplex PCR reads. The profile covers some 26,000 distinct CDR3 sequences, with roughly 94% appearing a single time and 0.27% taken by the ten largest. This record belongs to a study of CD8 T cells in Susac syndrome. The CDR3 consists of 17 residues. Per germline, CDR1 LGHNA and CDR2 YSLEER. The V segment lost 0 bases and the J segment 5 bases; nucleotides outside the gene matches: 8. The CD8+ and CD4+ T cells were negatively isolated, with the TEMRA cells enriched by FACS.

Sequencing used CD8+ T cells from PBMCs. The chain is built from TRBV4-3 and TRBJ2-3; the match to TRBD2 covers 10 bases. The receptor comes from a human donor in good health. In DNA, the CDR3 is TGCGCCAGCAGCCAAGATAGGAGCGGGGGGGCCAAAGATACGCAGTATTTT. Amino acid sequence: CASSQDRSGGAKDTQYF.